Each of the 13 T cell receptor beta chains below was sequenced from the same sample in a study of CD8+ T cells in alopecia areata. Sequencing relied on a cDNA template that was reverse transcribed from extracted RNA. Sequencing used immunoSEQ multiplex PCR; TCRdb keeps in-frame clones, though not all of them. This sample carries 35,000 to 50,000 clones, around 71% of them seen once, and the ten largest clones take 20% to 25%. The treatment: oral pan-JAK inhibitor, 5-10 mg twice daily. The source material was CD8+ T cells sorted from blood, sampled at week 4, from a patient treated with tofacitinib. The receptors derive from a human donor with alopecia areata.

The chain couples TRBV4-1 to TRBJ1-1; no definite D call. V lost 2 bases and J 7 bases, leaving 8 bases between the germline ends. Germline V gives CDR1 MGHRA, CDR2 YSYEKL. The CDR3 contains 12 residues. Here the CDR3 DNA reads TGCGCCAGCAGCCAACGTCACGATGAAGCTTTCTTT. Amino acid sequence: CASSQRHDEAFF.

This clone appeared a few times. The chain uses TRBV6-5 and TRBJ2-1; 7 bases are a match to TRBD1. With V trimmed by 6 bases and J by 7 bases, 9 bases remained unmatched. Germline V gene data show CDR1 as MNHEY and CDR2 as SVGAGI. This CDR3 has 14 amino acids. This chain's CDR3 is CASSLGQGENEQFF. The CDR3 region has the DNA TGTGCCAGCAGCTTAGGGCAGGGGGAGAATGAGCAGTTCTTC.

CDR3 sequence: CASGRGEGSQPQHF. Here the CDR3 DNA reads TGTGCCAGCGGGCGAGGGGAAGGTAGTCAGCCCCAGCATTTT. This chain uses TRBV2 with TRBJ1-5; D possibly corresponds to TRBD1 (5 bases). Trimming took off 8 bases at V and 6 bases at J, with 17 bases between the two ends. The CDR3 contains 14 residues. Germline V CDR1 and CDR2: SNHLY, FYNNEI.

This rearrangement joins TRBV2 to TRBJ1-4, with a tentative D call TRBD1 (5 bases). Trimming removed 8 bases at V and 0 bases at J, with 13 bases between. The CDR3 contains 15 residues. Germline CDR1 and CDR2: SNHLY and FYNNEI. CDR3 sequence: CASAIDRATNEKLFF. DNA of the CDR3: TGTGCCAGCGCTATCGACAGAGCAACTAATGAAAAACTGTTTTTT.

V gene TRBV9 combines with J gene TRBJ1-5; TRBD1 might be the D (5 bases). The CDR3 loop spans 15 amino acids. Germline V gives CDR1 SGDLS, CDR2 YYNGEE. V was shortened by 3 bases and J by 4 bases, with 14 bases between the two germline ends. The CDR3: CASSASGTANQPQHF. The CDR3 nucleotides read TGTGCCAGCAGCGCCTCCGGGACCGCTAATCAGCCCCAGCATTTT.

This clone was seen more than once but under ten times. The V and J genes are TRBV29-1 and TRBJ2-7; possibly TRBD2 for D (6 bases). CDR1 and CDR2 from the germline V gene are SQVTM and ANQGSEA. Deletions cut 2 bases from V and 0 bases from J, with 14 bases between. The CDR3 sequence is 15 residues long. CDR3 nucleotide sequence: TGCAGCGTTGAACGAGTAGCGGAGAACTCCTACGAGCAGTACTTC. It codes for CSVERVAENSYEQYF.

The chain's CDR3 is CASSVTNEQFF. The CDR3 region has the DNA TGTGCCAGCAGCGTAACGAATGAGCAGTTCTTC. This chain links TRBV9 with TRBJ2-1; no clear D. Germline assignment: CDR1 SGDLS and CDR2 YYNGEE. The CDR3 is made up of 11 amino acids. V lost 1 base, J lost 7 bases, and 3 bases lay in between.

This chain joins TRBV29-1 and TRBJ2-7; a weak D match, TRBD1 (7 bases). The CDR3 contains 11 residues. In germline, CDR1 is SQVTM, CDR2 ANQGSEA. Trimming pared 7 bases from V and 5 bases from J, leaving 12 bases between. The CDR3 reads CSAAGQNEQYF. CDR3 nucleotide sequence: TGCAGCGCGGCGGGACAGAACGAGCAGTACTTC.

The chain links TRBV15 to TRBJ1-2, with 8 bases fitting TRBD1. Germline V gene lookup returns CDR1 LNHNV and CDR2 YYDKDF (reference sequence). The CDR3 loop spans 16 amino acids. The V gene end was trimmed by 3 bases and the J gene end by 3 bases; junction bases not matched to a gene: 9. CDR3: CATSSQGAASYYGYTF. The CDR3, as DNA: TGTGCCACCAGCAGCCAGGGGGCGGCTTCCTACTATGGCTACACCTTC.

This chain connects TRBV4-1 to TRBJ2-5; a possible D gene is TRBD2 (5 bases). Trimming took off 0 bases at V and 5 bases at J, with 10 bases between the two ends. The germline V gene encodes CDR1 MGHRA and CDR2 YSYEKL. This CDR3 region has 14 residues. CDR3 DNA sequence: TGCGCCAGCAGCCAAGACCTAGCTGGGGAGACCCAGTACTTC. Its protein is CASSQDLAGETQYF.

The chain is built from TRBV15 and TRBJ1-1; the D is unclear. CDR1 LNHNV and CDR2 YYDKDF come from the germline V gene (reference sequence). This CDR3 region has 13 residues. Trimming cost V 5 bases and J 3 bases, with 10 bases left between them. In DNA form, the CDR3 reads TGTGCCACCAGCCCCTATGGATACACTGAAGCTTTCTTT. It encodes CATSPYGYTEAFF.

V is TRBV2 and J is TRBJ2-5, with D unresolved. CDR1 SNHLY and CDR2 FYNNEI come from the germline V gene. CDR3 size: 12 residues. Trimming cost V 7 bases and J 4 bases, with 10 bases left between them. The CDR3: CASTERTETQYF. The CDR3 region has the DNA TGTGCCAGCACTGAGAGGACAGAGACCCAGTACTTC.

The CDR3 loop is CSVVRSEGGYTF. The CDR3 DNA reads TGCAGCGTTGTAAGGTCAGAAGGTGGCTACACCTTC. This chain links TRBV29-1 with TRBJ1-2; D unresolved. Germline CDR1 and CDR2: SQVTM and ANQGSEA. CDR3 size: 12 residues. The germline V and J ends were trimmed by 4 bases and 7 bases, with 13 bases remaining between them.